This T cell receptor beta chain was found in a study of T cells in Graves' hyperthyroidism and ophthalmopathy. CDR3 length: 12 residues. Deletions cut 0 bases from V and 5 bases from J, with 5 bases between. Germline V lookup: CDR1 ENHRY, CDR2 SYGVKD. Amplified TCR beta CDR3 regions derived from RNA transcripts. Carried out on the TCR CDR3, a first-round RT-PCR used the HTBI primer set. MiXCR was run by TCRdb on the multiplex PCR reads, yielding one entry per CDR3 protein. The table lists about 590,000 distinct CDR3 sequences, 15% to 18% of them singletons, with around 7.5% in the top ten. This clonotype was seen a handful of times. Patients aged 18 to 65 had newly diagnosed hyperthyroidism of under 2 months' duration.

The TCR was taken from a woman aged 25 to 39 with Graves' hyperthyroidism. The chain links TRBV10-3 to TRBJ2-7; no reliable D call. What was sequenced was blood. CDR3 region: CAISESFDEQYF. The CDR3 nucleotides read TGTGCCATCAGTGAGTCGTTTGACGAGCAGTACTTC.